This T cell receptor beta chain was identified in a study of blood T cell repertoires in COVID-19. Study context: Recovery meant two consecutive negative NP/OP PCR tests, professional clearance, or resolved symptoms.

TCRdb's copy holds only in-frame clones and misses some; the assay was immunoSEQ multiplex PCR. The sample carries under 400,000 clones, 80% to 90% recorded once. This receptor was identified in a man aged 35-49 years in a cohort exposed to, infected with or recovered from COVID-19 (not recorded which). Sequencing used PBMCs or T cells enriched from blood (not recorded which).

CDR3 loop: CASSLGRTGSYEQYF. The CDR3 region has the DNA TGCGCCAGCAGCTTGGGACGGACTGGCTCCTACGAGCAGTACTTC. The rearrangement uses TRBV5-1 and TRBJ2-7, with D tentatively TRBD2 (5 bases). Per germline, CDR1 SGHRS and CDR2 YFSETQ. This CDR3 spans 15 amino acids. Between the trimmed V and J ends, which lost 0 bases and 0 bases, there was a span of 10 bases.